This entry lists 5 T cell receptor beta chains sequenced from one sample in a study of a mutant IDH1 vaccine in newly diagnosed glioma. Generated by immunoSEQ multiplex PCR, the TCRdb table keeps only in-frame clones and is missing some. The sample contains around 50,000 clones, 70% to 85% of which appear only once. Time point reported: week 35, safety follow-up. Vaccinated patients received 300 ug of mutant IDH1 20-mer peptide per dose, with topical imiquimod. Antigen specificity for these receptors is unknown. Here the sequenced sample was PBMCs, taken from a glioma patient whose treatment included an IDH1 peptide vaccine. These TCRs come from a middle-aged man with glioma.

Comments on this clone: The same CDR3 is also encoded by other DNA sequences in this sample. The chain carries TRBV30 and TRBJ2-5, with D hard to call. CDR3 size: 11 residues. CDR1 and CDR2 (germline): GTSNPN, SVGIG (reference sequence). Trimming pared 3 bases from V and 1 base from J, leaving 3 bases between. Written as DNA, the CDR3 is TGTGCCTGGAGCCCCCAAGAGACCCAGTACTTC. This sequence encodes CAWSPQETQYF.

The chain is built from TRBV18 and TRBJ2-3, with D maybe TRBD2 (6 bases). Germline CDR1 KGHSH, CDR2 LQKENI. V shed 4 bases and J shed 2 bases, with 13 bases lying between them. There are 15 residues in the CDR3. This chain's CDR3 is CASSRAGGYTDTQYF. The CDR3 DNA sequence: TGTGCCAGCTCACGAGCCGGGGGATACACAGATACGCAGTATTTT.

V gene TRBV7-9 combines with J gene TRBJ2-1; D may be TRBD2 (5 bases). Germline V CDR1 and CDR2: SEHNR, FQNEAQ (reference sequence). Trimming stripped 3 bases from V and 0 bases from J, with 9 bases between. The CDR3 contains 15 residues. This chain's CDR3 is CASSFVLDSYNEQFF. Written as DNA, the CDR3 is TGTGCCAGCAGCTTTGTACTAGACTCCTACAATGAGCAGTTCTTC.

V is TRBV14 and J is TRBJ1-4; tentative D call: TRBD1 (5 bases). The V end was cut by 4 bases, the J end by 5 bases, with 26 bases between. Germline CDR1 is SGHDN and CDR2 is FVKESK. The CDR3 runs to 19 residues. The CDR3 DNA sequence: TGTGCCAGCAGCCCAAATCCCGGGACCTCAAGAAGGGGAAATGAAAAACTGTTTTTT. Protein product: CASSPNPGTSRRGNEKLFF. The full variable domain, with the rest looked up from reference TRBV14 and TRBJ1-4, is EAGVTQFPSHSVIEKGQTVTLRCDPISGHDNLYWYRRVMGKEIKFLLHFVKESKQDESGMPNNRFLAERTGGTYSTLKVQPAELEDSGVYFCASSPNPGTSRRGNEKLFFGSGTQLSVL.

The chain uses TRBV7-2 and TRBJ1-5; D remains unclear. In germline, CDR1 is SGHTA, CDR2 FQGNSA. Trimming left V 1 base short and J 7 bases short, with 2 bases between. This CDR3 is built from 11 residues. The CDR3 DNA sequence: TGTGCCAGCAGCTTAGGGCAGCCCCAGCATTTT. It translates to CASSLGQPQHF.